What follows is one T cell receptor (beta chain) and its context. A read error is possible here, since a much larger clone lies one base away. A second roughly 6 to 11 cycle PCR used barcoded and J-beta primers. Every sample returned 2.5 million or more CDR3-containing paired-end reads. TCRdb analysed the 5' RACE reads with MiXCR anew, one entry per CDR3 protein. The sample consists of about 680,000 distinct CDR3 sequences, approximately 50% of them appearing once. V lost 5 bases and J 7 bases, leaving 18 bases between the germline ends. This CDR3 region has 13 residues. Germline CDR1 is DFQATT and CDR2 is SNEGSKA (reference sequence). The entry originates in a study of blood T cells in healthy people across ages.

The V and J genes are TRBV20-1 and TRBJ2-7; D is possibly TRBD1 (6 bases). The sequencing sample was made of blood. This TCR came from an older woman in good health. CDR3 sequence: CSAVAGAMKEQYF. The CDR3 DNA follows: TGCAGTGCTGTGGCAGGGGCCATGAAGGAGCAGTACTTC.